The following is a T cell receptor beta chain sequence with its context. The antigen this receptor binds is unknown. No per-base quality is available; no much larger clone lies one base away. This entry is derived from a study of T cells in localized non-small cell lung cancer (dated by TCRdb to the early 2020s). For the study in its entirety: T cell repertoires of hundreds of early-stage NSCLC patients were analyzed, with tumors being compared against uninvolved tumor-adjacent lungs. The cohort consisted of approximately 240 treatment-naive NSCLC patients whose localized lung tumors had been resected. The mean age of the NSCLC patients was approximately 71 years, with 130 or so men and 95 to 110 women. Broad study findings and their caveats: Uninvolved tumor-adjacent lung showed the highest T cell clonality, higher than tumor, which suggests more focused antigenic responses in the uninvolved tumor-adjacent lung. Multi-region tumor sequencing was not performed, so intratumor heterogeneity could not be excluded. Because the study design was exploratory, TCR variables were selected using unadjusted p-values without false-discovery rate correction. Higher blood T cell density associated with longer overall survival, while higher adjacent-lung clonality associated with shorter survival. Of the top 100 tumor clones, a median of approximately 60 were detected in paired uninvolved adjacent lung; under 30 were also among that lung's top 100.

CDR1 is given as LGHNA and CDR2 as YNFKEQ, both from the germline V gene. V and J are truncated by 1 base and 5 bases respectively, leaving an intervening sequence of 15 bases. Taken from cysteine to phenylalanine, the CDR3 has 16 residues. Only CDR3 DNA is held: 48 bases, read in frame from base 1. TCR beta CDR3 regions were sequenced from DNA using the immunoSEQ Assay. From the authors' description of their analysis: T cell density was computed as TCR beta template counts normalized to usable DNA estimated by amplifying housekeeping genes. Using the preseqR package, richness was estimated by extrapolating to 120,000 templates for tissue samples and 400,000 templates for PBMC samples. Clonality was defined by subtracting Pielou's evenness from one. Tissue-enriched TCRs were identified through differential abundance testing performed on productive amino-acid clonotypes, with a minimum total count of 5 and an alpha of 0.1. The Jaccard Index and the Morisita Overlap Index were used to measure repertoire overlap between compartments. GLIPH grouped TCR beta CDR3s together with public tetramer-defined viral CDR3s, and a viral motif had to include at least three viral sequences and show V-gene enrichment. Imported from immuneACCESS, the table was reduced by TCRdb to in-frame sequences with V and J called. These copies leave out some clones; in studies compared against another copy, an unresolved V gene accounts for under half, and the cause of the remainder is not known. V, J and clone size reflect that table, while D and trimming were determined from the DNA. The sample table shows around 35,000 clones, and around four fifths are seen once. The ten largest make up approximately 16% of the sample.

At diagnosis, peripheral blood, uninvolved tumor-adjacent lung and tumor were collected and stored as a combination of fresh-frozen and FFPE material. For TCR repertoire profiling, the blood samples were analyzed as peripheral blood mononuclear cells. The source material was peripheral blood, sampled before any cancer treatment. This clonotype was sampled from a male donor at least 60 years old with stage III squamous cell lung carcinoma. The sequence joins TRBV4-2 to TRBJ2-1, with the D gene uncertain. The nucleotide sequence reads TGTGCCAGCAGCCAAGTAACTCCCCGAGAGAACAATGAGCAGTTCTTC. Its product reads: CASSQVTPRENNEQFF.